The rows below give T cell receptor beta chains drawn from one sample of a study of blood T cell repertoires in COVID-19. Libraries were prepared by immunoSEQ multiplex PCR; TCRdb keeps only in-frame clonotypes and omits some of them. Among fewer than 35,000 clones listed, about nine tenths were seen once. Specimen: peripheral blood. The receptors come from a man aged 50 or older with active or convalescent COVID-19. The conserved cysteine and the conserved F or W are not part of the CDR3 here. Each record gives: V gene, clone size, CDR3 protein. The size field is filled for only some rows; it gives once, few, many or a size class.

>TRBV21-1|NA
ASSRTSGYANTGELF
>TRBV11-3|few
ASSSGTGYEQY
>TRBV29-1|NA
SVEEVGGTYEQY
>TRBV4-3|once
ASSQDLAGVSYEQY
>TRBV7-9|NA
ASSSTPSSRGDTQY
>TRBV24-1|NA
ATGLAGNNEQF
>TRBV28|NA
ASAILAGKGIYEQY
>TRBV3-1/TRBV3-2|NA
ASSFRASGKSAQY
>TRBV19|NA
ASSIGSGTGGGEQY
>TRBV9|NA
ASSVVPAGRGDTQY
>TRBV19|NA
ASSIERANTGELF
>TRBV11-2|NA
ASREGDSSGNTIY
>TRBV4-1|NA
ASSQFPGQKTGELF
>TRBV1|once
TSSQARGLAGGTGELF
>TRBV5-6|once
ASSHGQNYNEQF
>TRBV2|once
ASSETASDGEETQY
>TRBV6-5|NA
ASNPGPGRSYEQY
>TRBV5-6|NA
ASSSGENIQY
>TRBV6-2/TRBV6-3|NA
ASSDGPRSGSYEQY
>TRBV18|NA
ASSLTGDQETQY
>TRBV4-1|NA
ASSPTLLTGSYEQY
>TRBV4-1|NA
ASSRGGGSSYEQY
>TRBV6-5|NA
ASSYSNSYEQY
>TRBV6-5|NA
ASSYTRTPMGEQF
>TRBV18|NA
ASSPSRQGNQPQH
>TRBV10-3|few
AISEYQGSGRTDTQY
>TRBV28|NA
ASSSPDRGHYEQY
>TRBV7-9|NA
ASSFALYSGQPYNEQF
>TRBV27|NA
ASSHRGGSYEQY
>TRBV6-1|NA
ASSEQGISYGSPLH
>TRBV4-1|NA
ASSLTRTSGTDTQY
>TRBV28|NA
ASRGVVAGELF
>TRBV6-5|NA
ASSYGTAKDDYGYT
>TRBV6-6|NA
ASSPVSGTALGESTEAF
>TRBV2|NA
ASSERFQPQH
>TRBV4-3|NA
ASSQDVGRGFYEQY
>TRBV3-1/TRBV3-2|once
ASSQSPDSYSNQPQH
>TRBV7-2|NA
ASNRQGGSGANVLT
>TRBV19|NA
ASSMQGVNEKLF
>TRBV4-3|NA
ASSQGAGVGNEQY
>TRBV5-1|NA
ASSPLAGAKETQY
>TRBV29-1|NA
SPSRDSSGNEQF
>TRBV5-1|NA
ASSLDLAGSTDTQY
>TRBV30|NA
VCKRTGGGYEQY
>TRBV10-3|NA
AIRETGNQPQH
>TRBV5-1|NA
ASKLAGYNEQF
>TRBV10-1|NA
ASSELAGSAYDNEQF
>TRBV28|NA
ASSPGRREGNQPQH
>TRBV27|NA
ASRTKATRRDTQY
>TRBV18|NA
ASSRGTAPGETQY
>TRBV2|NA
ASSRDRAYRLGTIY
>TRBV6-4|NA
ASSDAGGSPLH
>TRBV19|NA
ASRDMLNNYGYT
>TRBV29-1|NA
SVRQGDYGYT
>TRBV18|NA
ASAGTSGRNTDTQY
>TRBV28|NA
ASSEHGSRRDYGYT
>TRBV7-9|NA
ASSSDSSAFEQY